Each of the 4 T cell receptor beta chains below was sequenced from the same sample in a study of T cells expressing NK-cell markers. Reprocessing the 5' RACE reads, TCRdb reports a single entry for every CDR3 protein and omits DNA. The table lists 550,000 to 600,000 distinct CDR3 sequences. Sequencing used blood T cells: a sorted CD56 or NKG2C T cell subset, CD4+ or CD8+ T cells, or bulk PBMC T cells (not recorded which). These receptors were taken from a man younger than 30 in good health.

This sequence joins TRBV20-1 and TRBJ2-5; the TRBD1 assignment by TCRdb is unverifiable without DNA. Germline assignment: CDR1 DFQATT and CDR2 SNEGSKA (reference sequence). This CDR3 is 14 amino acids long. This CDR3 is CSATGQGRWETQYF.

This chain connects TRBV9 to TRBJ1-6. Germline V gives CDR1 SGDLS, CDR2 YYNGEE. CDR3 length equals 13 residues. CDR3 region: CASSGGEGEPLHF.

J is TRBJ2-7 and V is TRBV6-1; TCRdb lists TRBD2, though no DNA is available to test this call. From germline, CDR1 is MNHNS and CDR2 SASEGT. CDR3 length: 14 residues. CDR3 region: CASSPIAGLVEQYF.

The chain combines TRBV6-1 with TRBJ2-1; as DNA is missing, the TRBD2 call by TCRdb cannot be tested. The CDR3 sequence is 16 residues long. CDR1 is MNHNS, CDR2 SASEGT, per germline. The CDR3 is CASRIEAGGPSNEQFF.